These 15 T cell receptor beta chains came from one sample sequenced in a study of tumor and adjacent non-tumor tissue in lung cancer. RNA was extracted from bulk tissue without any cell sorting. Three rounds of nested PCR, following a modified ARM-PCR protocol, produced the TCRbeta library. MiXCR was run by TCRdb on the multiplex PCR reads, yielding one entry per CDR3 protein. This sample has under 100,000 distinct CDR3 sequences, with more than 60% found just once. Sequencing was done on a sample of lung tumor tissue. These receptors came from a man in his 70s with non-small cell lung cancer.

The rearrangement uses TRBV29-1 and TRBJ2-2; D is possibly TRBD1 or TRBD2 (5 bases each). The germline gives CDR1 SQVTM, CDR2 ANQGSEA. The CDR3 has 14 amino acids. The V and J ends lost 7 bases and 4 bases respectively, with 16 bases between them. CDR3 sequence: CSDAWDRTTGELFF. The CDR3 bases are TGCAGCGATGCATGGGACCGTACCACCGGGGAGCTGTTTTTT.

Comments on this clonotype: This could be a read error, since a much larger clone is one nucleotide away. This rearrangement joins TRBV7-9 to TRBJ1-2; D unresolved. Germline V gene data show CDR1 as SEHNR and CDR2 as FQNEAQ (reference sequence). The V and J ends lost 3 bases and 8 bases respectively, with 13 bases between them. This CDR3 is 13 amino acids long. This chain's CDR3 is CASSFAREGGYTF. CDR3 DNA: TGTGCCAGCAGCTTCGCAAGGGAAGGGGGCTACACCTTC.

The chain joins TRBV28 to TRBJ2-1, with D tentatively TRBD1 or TRBD2 (5 bases each). From germline, CDR1 is MDHEN and CDR2 SYDVKM. The germline V and J ends were trimmed by 6 bases and 9 bases, with 36 bases remaining between them. CDR3 length: 20 amino acids. CDR3 sequence (DNA): TGTGCCAGCAGCTCCCCCCCATTCTCGGACGGGACCTTCGCCTACGGTGAGCAGTTCTTC. Its protein product is CASSSPPFSDGTFAYGEQFF. The full variable domain, its missing parts supplied by reference TRBV28 and TRBJ2-1, is DVKVTQSSRYLVKRTGEKVFLECVQDMDHENMFWYRQDPGLGLRLIYFSYDVKMKEKGDIPEGYSVSREKKERFSLILESASTNQTSMYLCASSSPPFSDGTFAYGEQFFGPGTRLTVL.

The sample holds a few counts of this clonotype. This chain links TRBV20-1 with TRBJ2-3; D uncertain. This CDR3 contains 12 residues. From germline, CDR1 is DFQATT and CDR2 SNEGSKA (reference sequence). The V gene lost 5 bases and the J gene lost 0 bases, with 6 bases spanning the gap. CDR3 nucleotides: TGCAGTGCTCCAGCTAGCACAGATACGCAGTATTTT. Translation gives CSAPASTDTQYF.

Note on this clonotype: The junction shows a germline mismatch at one end, possibly a read error. This chain joins TRBV11-2 and TRBJ2-2, with 8 bases lining up with TRBD2. The CDR3 has 17 residues. CDR1 and CDR2 from the germline V gene are SGHAT and FQNNGV. The CDR3 DNA sequence: TGTACCAGCACCTCTCCCCCGGGACTAGCGAACACCGGGGAGCTGTTTTTT. Protein: CTSTSPPGLANTGELFF.

In this sample, this clonotype is medium-sized (0.01 to 0.1%). The rearrangement uses TRBV11-3 and TRBJ1-1, with D possibly TRBD1 on 5 matching bases. The CDR3 consists of 13 residues. V lost 5 bases and J 5 bases, leaving 12 bases between the germline ends. Germline CDR1 is SGHNT and CDR2 is YENEEA. For the CDR3, the DNA is TGTGCCAGCAGCCCCGGGCAGGGTACTGAAGCTTTCTTT. Translating gives CASSPGQGTEAFF.

Notes on this clonotype: The conserved closing phenylalanine or tryptophan is absent in this CDR3, likely reflecting a read error. The gene calls are TRBV5-4 and TRBJ2-3, with 7 bases identical to TRBD2. This CDR3 has 16 amino acids. The germline V gene encodes CDR1 SGHNT and CDR2 YYREEE (reference sequence). Trimming at V came to 0 bases and at J to 10 bases, leaving 14 bases not matched to a gene. The CDR3 here is CASSLEARGSSDAQYS. The CDR3 coding sequence is TGTGCCAGCAGCTTGGAAGCGCGGGGGAGTTCGGATGCGCAGTATTCT.

Comments on this clonotype: At one of its ends the junction is not consistent with the germline gene, which may arise from a read error. This chain links TRBV5-4 with TRBJ2-2; TRBD2 might be the D (6 bases). There are 11 residues in the CDR3. The V gene's germline CDR1 is SGHNT and CDR2 YYREEE (reference sequence). The CDR3 sequence is CAISSSRELFF. CDR3 coding DNA: TGTGCCATCAGCTCCTCCCGGGAGCTGTTTTTC.

This chain connects TRBV29-1 to TRBJ2-7; TRBD2 agrees at 7 bases. The CDR3 has 12 residues. CDR1 is SQVTM, CDR2 ANQGSEA, per germline. J gave up 4 bases and V 6 bases, and 6 bases lay outside the gene matches. As DNA, the CDR3 is TGCAGCGTACGGCGGGGGATGTACGAGCAGTACTTC. Translated: CSVRRGMYEQYF.

In its sample, this clonotype was seen many times. The gene calls are TRBV20-1 and TRBJ2-7; 10 bases align to TRBD1. Trimming cost V 5 bases and J 1 base; bases outside gene matches: 8. This CDR3 is built from 15 residues. The germline V gene has CDR1 DFQATT and CDR2 SNEGSKA (reference sequence). CDR3 nucleotides: TGCAGTGCTCCGCGGGACAGGGGAGCGTCCTACGAGCAGTACTTC. As protein: CSAPRDRGASYEQYF.

This clonotype was seen many times. V usage is TRBV5-6 and J usage is TRBJ1-1; TRBD1 matches at 11 bases. With 2 bases clipped from V and 3 bases from J, the junction kept 6 bases outside the gene matches. The CDR3 totals 16 residues. Germline CDR1 and CDR2: SGHDT and YYEEEE. CDR3 in DNA: TGTGCCAGCAGCTTATTCGGGACAGGGGGGTACACTGAAGCTTTCTTT. Its protein is CASSLFGTGGYTEAFF.

About this clonotype: The conserved phenylalanine or tryptophan is not found at the CDR3 terminus, so this likely reflects a read error. The limits of the CDR3 on the DNA are not certain, so only TCRdb's listed CDR3 is given. The chain couples TRBV6-6 to TRBJ2-6; whether TRBD1, the table's D call, matches the DNA was not checked. The CDR3 sequence runs 16 residues, both termini included. The germline CDR1 and CDR2 sequences are MNHNY and SVGAGI (reference sequence). The CDR3 loop is CASNRPRGSGANILSS.

In regard to this clonotype: A single base separates this from a much larger clone, so it may be a read error. The CDR3 does not end in the conserved phenylalanine or tryptophan, so this is likely a read error. The chain links TRBV5-1 to TRBJ2-5; D possibly corresponds to TRBD2 (5 bases). Trimming left V 1 base short and J 0 bases short, with 7 bases between. The germline V gene encodes CDR1 SGHRS and CDR2 YFSETQ. This CDR3 contains 14 residues. CDR3 region: CASSLMGDQETQYL. CDR3 nucleotide sequence: TGCGCCAGCAGCTTGATGGGAGACCAAGAGACCCAGTACTTA.

This clonotype was seen only once. Mismatch with germline at one junction end may stem from a read error. The chain has TRBV11-2 and TRBJ2-5; 7 bases are shared with TRBD2. This CDR3 region has 15 residues. CDR1 is SGHAT, CDR2 FQNNGV, per germline. This CDR3 is CTSSLDRGVRKTQYF. The CDR3 DNA sequence: TGTACCAGCAGCTTAGATCGGGGGGTTCGAAAGACCCAGTACTTC.

This chain uses TRBV14 with TRBJ2-7; weak D call: TRBD2 (6 bases). This CDR3 region has 17 residues. Germline CDR1 and CDR2: SGHDN and FVKESK. The CDR3 DNA reads as TGTGCCAGTAGCCAAGATCGGCGGGGAACCCCATACTACGAGCAGTACGTC. It translates to CASSQDRRGTPYYEQYV.